What follows are 27 T cell receptor beta chains derived from one specimen sequenced in a study of CXCR3-negative and CXCR3-positive naive CD8 T cells. UMI-labeled 5' RACE yielded the TRB cDNA libraries. No DNA is given; TCRdb re-called the 5' RACE reads and lists each CDR3 protein once. Its table records over 45,000 distinct CDR3 sequences. Sequenced input: naive CXCR3- CD8+ T cells from blood. Subset defined: CD45RO-CCR7+CD27+CD95- naive CD8+ T cells lacking CXCR3 (TNR3-). Source of these receptors: a human donor in good health. Some clones in this sample may be carry-over from other donors' samples.

The chain combines TRBV7-9 with TRBJ2-3. The CDR3 has 18 amino acids. In germline, CDR1 is SEHNR, CDR2 FQNEAQ (reference sequence). The chain's CDR3 is CASSLERTIPTSTDTQYF.

The V gene is TRBV29-1, the J gene TRBJ2-1; TCRdb's D gene call, TRBD2, goes unchecked for lack of DNA. In germline, CDR1 is SQVTM, CDR2 ANQGSEA. This CDR3 is built from 14 residues. CDR3 sequence reads: CSASGGQAYTEQFF.

The genes are TRBV27 and TRBJ2-6; TCRdb reports TRBD1, a call that lacks DNA to check it against. Germline V gene data show CDR1 as MNHEY and CDR2 as SMNVEV (reference sequence). The CDR3 length is 18 residues. CDR3 residues: CASSLDRAADSGANVLTF.

This chain joins TRBV14 and TRBJ2-1; TCRdb's D gene call, TRBD1, goes unchecked for lack of DNA. The CDR3 has 15 residues. In germline, CDR1 is SGHDN, CDR2 FVKESK. The CDR3 sequence: CASSQDLTGDNEQFF.

V and J are TRBV7-7 and TRBJ2-7; the TCRdb D gene call, TRBD1, has no DNA to confirm it. CDR3 length: 14 amino acids. Germline CDR1 and CDR2: SSHAT and FNYEAQ (reference sequence). The CDR3 sequence: CASSPQGGSYEQYF.

The chain carries TRBV3-1 and TRBJ2-1; TCRdb reports TRBD2, a call that lacks DNA to check it against. The germline V gene encodes CDR1 LGHDT and CDR2 YNNKEL (reference sequence). The CDR3 consists of 15 residues. The CDR3 is CASRQGLAGYNEQFF.

The V and J genes are TRBV29-1 and TRBJ1-1; as DNA is missing, the TRBD1 call by TCRdb cannot be tested. This CDR3 spans 13 amino acids. Per germline, CDR1 SQVTM and CDR2 ANQGSEA. CDR3 residues: CSVGDRGDTEAFF. The whole variable domain, remainder taken from reference TRBV29-1 and TRBJ1-1, is SAVISQKPSRDICQRGTSLTIQCQVDSQVTMMFWYRQQPGQSLTLIATANQGSEATYESGFVIDKFPISRPNLTFSTLTVSNMSPEDSSIYLCSVGDRGDTEAFFGQGTRLTVV.

The chain is built from TRBV15 and TRBJ2-3; the TCRdb call, TRBD1, lacks DNA for checking. The CDR3 spans 14 residues. Looked up from germline, CDR1 is LNHNV and CDR2 is YYDKDF (reference sequence). The CDR3 spells CATSRGGSTDTQYF.

J is TRBJ2-7 and V is TRBV29-1; TCRdb lists TRBD1, though no DNA is available to test this call. This CDR3 spans 13 amino acids. From germline, CDR1 is SQVTM and CDR2 ANQGSEA. CDR3 residues: CSVETGRSYEQYF.

The J gene is TRBJ2-1, the V gene TRBV3-1; the D call from TCRdb, TRBD1, cannot be confirmed without DNA. From germline, CDR1 is LGHDT and CDR2 YNNKEL (reference sequence). There are 16 residues in the CDR3. The CDR3 loop is CASSRPGDPSEDEQFF.

CDR3 region: CASSPGLGPYEQYF. This chain connects TRBV4-1 to TRBJ2-7; the TCRdb call, TRBD2, lacks DNA for checking. CDR1 and CDR2 from the germline V gene are MGHRA and YSYEKL. This CDR3 has 14 amino acids.

The chain combines TRBV19 with TRBJ2-1. Germline V gene lookup returns CDR1 LNHDA and CDR2 SQIVND (reference sequence). This CDR3 has 15 residues. CDR3 residues: CASIIDPTVYNEQFF.

This chain links TRBV6-2 or TRBV6-3 with TRBJ2-2. Germline-derived CDR1 and CDR2 are MNHEY and SVGEGT. The CDR3 has 12 residues. CDR3 residues: CASSYPTGELFF.

The V call is TRBV29-1, the J call TRBJ2-7. CDR1 and CDR2 (germline): SQVTM, ANQGSEA. This CDR3 has 13 amino acids. CDR3 sequence: CSVEPENIHEQYF.

This clonotype is classed as medium-sized by frequency. The chain couples TRBV7-6 to TRBJ2-7; TCRdb names TRBD1, which stays unverified in the absence of DNA. The CDR3 is 15 residues long. Germline-derived CDR1 and CDR2 are SGHVS and FNYEAQ. The CDR3 sequence is CASSLASGQGSEQYF.

The rearrangement links TRBV2 to TRBJ2-3; with no DNA, the TCRdb D assignment of TRBD1 cannot be verified. The CDR3 has 14 residues. Germline V gene lookup returns CDR1 SNHLY and CDR2 FYNNEI. The CDR3 loop is CASSGGSSEDTQYF.

The V and J genes are TRBV5-1 and TRBJ2-5; TCRdb outputs TRBD1, but without DNA this stays unchecked. The germline gives CDR1 SGHRS, CDR2 YFSETQ. CDR3 length: 18 residues. Here the CDR3 reads CASSLEGGRSKGQETQYF. Full variable domain (missing parts from reference TRBV5-1 and TRBJ2-5): KAGVTQTPRYLIKTRGQQVTLSCSPISGHRSVSWYQQTPGQGLQFLFEYFSETQRNKGNFPGRFSGRQFSNSRSEMNVSTLELGDSALYLCASSLEGGRSKGQETQYFGPGTRLLVL.

This chain joins TRBV27 and TRBJ2-1; the TRBD1 assignment by TCRdb is unverifiable without DNA. CDR3 length equals 14 residues. Germline lookup yields CDR1 MNHEY and CDR2 SMNVEV (reference sequence). CDR3 protein: CASSSTGLWNEQFF.

The chain carries TRBV20-1 and TRBJ2-1. Germline V lookup: CDR1 DFQATT, CDR2 SNEGSKA (reference sequence). This CDR3 is built from 13 residues. CDR3 in amino acids: CSAREGPYNEQFF.

V gene TRBV28 combines with J gene TRBJ1-6; TCRdb selects TRBD1, and the lack of DNA leaves this call unchecked. Looked up from germline, CDR1 is MDHEN and CDR2 is SYDVKM. The CDR3 consists of 16 residues. The CDR3 here is CASSYLTGGHNSPLHF.

The V and J genes are TRBV5-1 and TRBJ2-7; TCRdb's D call, TRBD1, is unchecked because there is no DNA. The CDR3 length is 16 residues. Looked up from germline, CDR1 is SGHRS and CDR2 is YFSETQ. CDR3 loop: CASSATAAQSSYEQYF.

The V call is TRBV7-2, the J call TRBJ1-6; the D call of TRBD1 rests on TCRdb alone, since no DNA is present to check it. The CDR3 loop spans 15 amino acids. CDR1 is SGHTA, CDR2 FQGNSA, per germline. The CDR3 region is CASSSQGDRNSPLHF.

Here the CDR3 reads CASSYSIIQGWTPLHF. This chain links TRBV6-2 or TRBV6-3 with TRBJ1-6; TCRdb proposes TRBD1, but this gene call is untestable without DNA. Germline V gives CDR1 MNHEY, CDR2 SVGEGT. The CDR3 extends over 16 amino acids.

The chain employs TRBV10-1 and TRBJ1-5; TCRdb returns TRBD1, unconfirmable since there is no DNA. The germline gives CDR1 WNHNN, CDR2 SYGVQD (reference sequence). This CDR3 has 16 residues. This chain's CDR3 is CASSDWRQGPYQPQHF.

This chain connects TRBV5-1 to TRBJ2-1. This CDR3 region has 13 residues. Germline values: CDR1 SGHRS, CDR2 YFSETQ. CDR3 loop: CASSLEVYNEQFF.

The chain employs TRBV6-4 and TRBJ2-1; TCRdb names TRBD2, which stays unverified in the absence of DNA. The CDR3 is 16 residues long. Germline CDR1 reads MRHNA; CDR2 reads SNTAGT. This CDR3 reads CASSDSASGGAHEQFF.

V usage is TRBV12-3 or TRBV12-4 and J usage is TRBJ2-1. CDR3 size: 15 residues. The CDR3 sequence is CASRTFLVNDNEQFF.